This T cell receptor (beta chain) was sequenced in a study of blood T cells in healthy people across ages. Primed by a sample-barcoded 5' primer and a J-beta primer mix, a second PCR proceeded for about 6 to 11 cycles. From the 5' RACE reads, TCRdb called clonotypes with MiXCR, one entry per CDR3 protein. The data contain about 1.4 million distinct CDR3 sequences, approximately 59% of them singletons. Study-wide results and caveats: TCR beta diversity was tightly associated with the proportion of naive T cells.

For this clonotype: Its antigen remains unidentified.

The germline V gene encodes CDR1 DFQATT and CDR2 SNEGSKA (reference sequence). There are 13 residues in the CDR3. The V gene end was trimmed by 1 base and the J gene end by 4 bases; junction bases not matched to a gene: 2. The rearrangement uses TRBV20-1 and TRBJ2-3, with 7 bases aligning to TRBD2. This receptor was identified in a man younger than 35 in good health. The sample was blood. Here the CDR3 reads CSARGGGPDTQYF. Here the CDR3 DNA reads TGCAGTGCTAGAGGCGGGGGACCAGATACGCAGTATTTT.